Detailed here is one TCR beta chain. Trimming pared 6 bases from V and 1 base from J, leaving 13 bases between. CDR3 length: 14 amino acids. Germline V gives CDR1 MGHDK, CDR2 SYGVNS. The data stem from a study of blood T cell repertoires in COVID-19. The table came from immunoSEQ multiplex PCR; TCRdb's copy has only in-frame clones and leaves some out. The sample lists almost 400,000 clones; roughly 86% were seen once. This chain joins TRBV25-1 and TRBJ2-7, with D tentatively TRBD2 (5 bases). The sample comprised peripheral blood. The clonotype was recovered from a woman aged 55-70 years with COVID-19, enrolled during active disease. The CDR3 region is CASRRGGSSYEQYF. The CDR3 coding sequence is TGTGCCAGCAGGCGAGGAGGCAGTTCCTACGAGCAGTACTTC.